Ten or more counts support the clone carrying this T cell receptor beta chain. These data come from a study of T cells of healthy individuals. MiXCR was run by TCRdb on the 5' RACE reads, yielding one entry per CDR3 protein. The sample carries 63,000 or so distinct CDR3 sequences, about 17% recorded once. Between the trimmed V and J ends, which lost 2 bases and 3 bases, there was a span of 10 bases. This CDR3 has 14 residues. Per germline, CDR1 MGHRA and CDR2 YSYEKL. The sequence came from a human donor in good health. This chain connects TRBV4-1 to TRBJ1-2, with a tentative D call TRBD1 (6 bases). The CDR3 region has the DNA TGCGCCAGCAGCCAATGGGAGGGGGACTATGGCTACACCTTC. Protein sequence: CASSQWEGDYGYTF.